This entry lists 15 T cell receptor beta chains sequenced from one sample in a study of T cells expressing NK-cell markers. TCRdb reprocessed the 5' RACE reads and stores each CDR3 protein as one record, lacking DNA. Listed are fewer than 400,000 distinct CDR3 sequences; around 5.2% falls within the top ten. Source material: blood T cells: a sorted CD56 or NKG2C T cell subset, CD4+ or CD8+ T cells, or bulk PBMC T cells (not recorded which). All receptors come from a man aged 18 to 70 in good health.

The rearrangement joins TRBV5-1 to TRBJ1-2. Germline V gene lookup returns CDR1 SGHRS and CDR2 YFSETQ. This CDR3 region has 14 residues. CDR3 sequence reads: CASSFDAGVYGYTF.

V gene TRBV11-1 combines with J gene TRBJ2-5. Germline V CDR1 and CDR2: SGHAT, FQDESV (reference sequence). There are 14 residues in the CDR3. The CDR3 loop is CASCRASICETQYF.

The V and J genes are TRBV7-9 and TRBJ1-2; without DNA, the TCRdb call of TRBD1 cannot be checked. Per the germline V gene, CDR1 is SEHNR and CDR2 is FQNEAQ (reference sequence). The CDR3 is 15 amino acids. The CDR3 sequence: CASSLNPAGTVGYTF.

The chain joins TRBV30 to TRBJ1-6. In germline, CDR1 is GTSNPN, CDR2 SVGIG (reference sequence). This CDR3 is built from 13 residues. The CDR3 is CAWSVRINSPLHF.

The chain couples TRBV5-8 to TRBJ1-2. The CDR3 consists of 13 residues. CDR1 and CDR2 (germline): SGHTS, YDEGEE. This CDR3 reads CASSYGTNYGYTF.

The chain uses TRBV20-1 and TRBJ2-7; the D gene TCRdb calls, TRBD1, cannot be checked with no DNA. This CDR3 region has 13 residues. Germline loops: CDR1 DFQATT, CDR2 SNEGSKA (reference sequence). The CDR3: CSARALAVNEQYF.

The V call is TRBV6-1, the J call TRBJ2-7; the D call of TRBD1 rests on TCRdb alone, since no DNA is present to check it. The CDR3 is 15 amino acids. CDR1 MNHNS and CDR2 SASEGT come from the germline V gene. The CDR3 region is CASSPGTGFRYEQYF.

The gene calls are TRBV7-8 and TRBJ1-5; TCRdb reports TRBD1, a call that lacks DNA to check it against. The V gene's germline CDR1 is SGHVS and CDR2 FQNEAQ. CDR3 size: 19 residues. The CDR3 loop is CASSTRAGSPVEINPAQHF.

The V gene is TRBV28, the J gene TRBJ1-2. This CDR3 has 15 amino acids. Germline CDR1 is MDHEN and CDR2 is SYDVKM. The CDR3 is CASSPGGAKRAGYTF.

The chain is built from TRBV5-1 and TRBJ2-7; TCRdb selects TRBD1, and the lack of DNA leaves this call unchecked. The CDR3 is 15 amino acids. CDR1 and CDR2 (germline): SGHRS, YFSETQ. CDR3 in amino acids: CASSFAGGKAYEQYF.

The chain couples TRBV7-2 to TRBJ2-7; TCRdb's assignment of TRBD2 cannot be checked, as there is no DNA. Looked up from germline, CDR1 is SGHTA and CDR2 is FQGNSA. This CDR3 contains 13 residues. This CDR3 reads CASSLFAGYEQYF.

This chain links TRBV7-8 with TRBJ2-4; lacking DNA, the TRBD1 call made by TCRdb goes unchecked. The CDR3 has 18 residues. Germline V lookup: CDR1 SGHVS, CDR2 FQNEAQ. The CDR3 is CASSLGRGTGGRKNIQYF.

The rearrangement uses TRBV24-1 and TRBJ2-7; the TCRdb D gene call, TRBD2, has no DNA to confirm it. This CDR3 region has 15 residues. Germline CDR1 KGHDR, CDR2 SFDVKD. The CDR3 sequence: CATWTSGTSVYEQYF.

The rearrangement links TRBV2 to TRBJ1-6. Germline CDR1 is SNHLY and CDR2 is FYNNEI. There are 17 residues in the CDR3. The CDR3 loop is CASGGGERSSYNSPLHF. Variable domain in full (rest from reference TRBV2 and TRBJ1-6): EPEVTQTPSHQVTQMGQEVILRCVPISNHLYFYWYRQILGQKVEFLVSFYNNEISEKSEIFDDQFSVERPDGSNFTLKIRSTKLEDSAMYFCASGGGERSSYNSPLHFGNGTRLTVT.

This CDR3 is CASSQYSSNQPQHF. The rearrangement uses TRBV16 and TRBJ1-5. CDR3 length: 14 amino acids. The germline V gene has CDR1 KGHSY and CDR2 FQNENV.